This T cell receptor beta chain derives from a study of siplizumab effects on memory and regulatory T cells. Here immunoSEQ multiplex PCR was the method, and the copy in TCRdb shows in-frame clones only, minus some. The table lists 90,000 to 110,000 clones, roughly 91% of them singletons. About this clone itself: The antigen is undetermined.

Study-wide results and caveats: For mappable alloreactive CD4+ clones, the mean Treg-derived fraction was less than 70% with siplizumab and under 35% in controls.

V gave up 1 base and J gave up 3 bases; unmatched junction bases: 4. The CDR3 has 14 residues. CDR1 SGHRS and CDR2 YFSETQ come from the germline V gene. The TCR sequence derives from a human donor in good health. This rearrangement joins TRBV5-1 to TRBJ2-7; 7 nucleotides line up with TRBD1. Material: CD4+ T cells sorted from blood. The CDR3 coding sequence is TGCGCCAGCAGCTTGAAGGGGGCTAGCTACGAGCAGTACTTC. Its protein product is CASSLKGASYEQYF.